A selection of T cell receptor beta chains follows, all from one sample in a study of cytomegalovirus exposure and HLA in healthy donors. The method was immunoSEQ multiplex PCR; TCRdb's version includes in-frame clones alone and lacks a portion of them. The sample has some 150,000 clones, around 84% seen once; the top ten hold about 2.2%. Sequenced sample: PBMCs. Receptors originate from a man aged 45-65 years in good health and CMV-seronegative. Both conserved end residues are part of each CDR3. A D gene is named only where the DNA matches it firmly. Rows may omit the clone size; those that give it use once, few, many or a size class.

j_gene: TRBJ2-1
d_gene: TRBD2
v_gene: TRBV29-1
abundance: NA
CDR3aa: CSVVSGTLNEQFF
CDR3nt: TGCAGCGTTGTTAGCGGGACCCTCAATGAGCAGTTCTTC

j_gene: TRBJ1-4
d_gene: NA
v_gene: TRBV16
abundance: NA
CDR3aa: CASSQGTRNEKLFF
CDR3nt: TGTGCCAGCAGCCAAGGGACACGGAATGAAAAACTGTTTTTT

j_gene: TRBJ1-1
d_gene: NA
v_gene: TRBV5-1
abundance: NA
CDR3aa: CASSLDTPGFTEAFF
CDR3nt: TGCGCCAGCAGCTTGGATACCCCAGGGTTCACTGAAGCTTTCTTT

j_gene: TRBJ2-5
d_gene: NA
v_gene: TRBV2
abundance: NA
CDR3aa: CASSEMRRGVFETQYF
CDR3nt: TGTGCCAGCAGTGAAATGAGGAGGGGTGTGTTTGAGACCCAGTACTTC

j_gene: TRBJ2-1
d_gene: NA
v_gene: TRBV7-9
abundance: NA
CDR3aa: CASGGAENEQFF
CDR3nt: TGTGCCAGCGGGGGGGCCGAAAATGAGCAGTTCTTC

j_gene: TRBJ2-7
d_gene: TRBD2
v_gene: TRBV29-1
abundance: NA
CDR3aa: CSVEERLAEPYEQYF
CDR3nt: TGCAGCGTTGAAGAACGGCTAGCGGAGCCTTACGAGCAGTACTTC

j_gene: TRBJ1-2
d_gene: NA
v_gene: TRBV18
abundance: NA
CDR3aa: CASSPGEGQANYGYTF
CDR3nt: TGTGCCAGCTCACCGGGAGAGGGCCAAGCTAACTATGGCTACACCTTC

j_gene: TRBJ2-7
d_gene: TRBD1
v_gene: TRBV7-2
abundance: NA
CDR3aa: CASSLLRQGNEQYF
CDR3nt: TGTGCCAGCAGCTTACTCCGACAGGGAAACGAGCAGTACTTC

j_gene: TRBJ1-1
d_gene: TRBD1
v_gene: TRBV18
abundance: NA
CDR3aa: CASSSDTGGSTEAFF
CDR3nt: TGTGCCAGCTCATCCGATACAGGGGGATCCACTGAAGCTTTCTTT

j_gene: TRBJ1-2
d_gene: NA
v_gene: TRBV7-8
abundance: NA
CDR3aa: CASSLADLGRDGAYGYTF
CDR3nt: TGTGCCAGCAGCTTAGCCGACCTGGGAAGAGATGGGGCCTATGGCTACACCTTC

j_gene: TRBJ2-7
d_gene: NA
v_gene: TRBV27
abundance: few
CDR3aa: CASMTRGALAEQYF
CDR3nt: TGTGCCAGCATGACGCGCGGAGCCCTCGCCGAGCAGTACTTC

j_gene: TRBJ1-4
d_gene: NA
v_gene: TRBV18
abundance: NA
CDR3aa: CASSPPYGDEKLFF
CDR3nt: TGTGCCAGCTCACCACCCTACGGGGATGAAAAACTGTTTTTT

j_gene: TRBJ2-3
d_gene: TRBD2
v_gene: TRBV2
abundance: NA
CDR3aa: CAEHGGGLTDTQYF
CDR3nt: TGTGCCGAACATGGCGGGGGGCTCACAGATACGCAGTATTTT

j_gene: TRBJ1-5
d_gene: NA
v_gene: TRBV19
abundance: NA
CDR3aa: CASSPSMGFGGVAQHF
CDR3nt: TGTGCCAGTAGTCCTTCGATGGGCTTCGGAGGGGTGGCCCAGCATTTT

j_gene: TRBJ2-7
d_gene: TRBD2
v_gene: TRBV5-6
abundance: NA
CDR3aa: CASSSLAGGPFEQYF
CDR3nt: TGTGCCAGCAGCTCACTAGCGGGGGGTCCCTTCGAGCAGTACTTC

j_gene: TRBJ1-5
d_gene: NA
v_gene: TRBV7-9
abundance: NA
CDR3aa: CASSLRGSVPEGQPQHF
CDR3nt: TGTGCCAGCAGCCTGCGGGGCTCGGTCCCAGAAGGTCAGCCCCAGCATTTT

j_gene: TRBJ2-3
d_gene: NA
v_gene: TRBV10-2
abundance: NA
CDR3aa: CASSLGTDTQYF
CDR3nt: TGCGCCAGCAGCCTTGGCACAGATACGCAGTATTTT

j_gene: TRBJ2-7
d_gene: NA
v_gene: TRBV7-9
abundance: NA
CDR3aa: CASSTSFTGQASAPYEQYF
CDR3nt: TGTGCCAGCAGCACAAGCTTCACCGGACAGGCTAGCGCACCCTACGAGCAGTACTTC

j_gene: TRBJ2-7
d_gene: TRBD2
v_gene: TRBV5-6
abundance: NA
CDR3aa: CASSKGLAGGSGYEQYF
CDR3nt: TGTGCCAGCAGCAAGGGACTAGCGGGAGGGTCGGGTTACGAGCAGTACTTC

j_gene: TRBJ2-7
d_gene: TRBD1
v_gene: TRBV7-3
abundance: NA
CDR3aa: CASSPFRQGLSEQYF
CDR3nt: TGTGCCAGCAGCCCCTTCCGACAGGGGTTGAGCGAGCAGTACTTC

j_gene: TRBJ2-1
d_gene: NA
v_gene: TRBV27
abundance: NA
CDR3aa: CASSPRTVYNEQFF
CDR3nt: TGTGCCAGCAGTCCCCGGACAGTCTACAATGAGCAGTTCTTC

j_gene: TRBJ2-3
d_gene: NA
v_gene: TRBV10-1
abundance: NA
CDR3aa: CASSEVRVGTDTQYF
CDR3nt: TGCGCCAGCAGTGAGGTGCGGGTGGGCACAGATACGCAGTATTTT

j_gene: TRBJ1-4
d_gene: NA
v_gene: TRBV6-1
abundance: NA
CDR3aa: CASSVTTNNEKLFF
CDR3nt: TGTGCCAGCAGTGTAACAACCAATAATGAAAAACTGTTTTTT

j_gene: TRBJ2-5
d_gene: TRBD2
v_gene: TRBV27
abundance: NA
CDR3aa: CASRRGSGTSETQYF
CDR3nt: TGTGCCAGCAGGAGGGGTAGCGGGACCTCAGAGACCCAGTACTTC

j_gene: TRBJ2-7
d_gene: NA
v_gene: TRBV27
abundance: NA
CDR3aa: CASRGTLAENTYEQYF
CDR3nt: TGTGCCAGCAGAGGTACCTTAGCGGAAAACACCTACGAGCAGTACTTC

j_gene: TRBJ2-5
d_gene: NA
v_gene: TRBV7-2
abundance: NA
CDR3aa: CASSPPSQRGETQYF
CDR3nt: TGTGCCAGCAGCCCCCCCTCCCAGCGTGGAGAGACCCAGTACTTC

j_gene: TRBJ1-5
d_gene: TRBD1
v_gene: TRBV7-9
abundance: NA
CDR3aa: CASSQTGGSQPQHF
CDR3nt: TGTGCCAGCAGCCAGACAGGGGGCAGTCAGCCCCAGCATTTT

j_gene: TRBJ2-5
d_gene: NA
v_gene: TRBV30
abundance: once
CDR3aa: CAWRRRWKETQYF
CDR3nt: TGTGCCTGGAGAAGGCGGTGGAAAGAGACCCAGTACTTC

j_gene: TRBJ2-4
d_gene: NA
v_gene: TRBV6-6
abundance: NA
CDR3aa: CASSYDRLNIQYF
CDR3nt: TGTGCCAGCAGCTATGACAGGCTAAACATTCAGTACTTC

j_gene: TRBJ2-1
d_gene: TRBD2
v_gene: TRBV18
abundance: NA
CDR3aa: CASSPSVSGGFYNEQFF
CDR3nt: TGTGCCAGCTCTCCAAGCGTCAGCGGGGGGTTCTACAATGAGCAGTTCTTC

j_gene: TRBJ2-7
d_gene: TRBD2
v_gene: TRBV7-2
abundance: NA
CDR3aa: CASSLGGGANNEQYF
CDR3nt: TGTGCCAGCAGCTTAGGCGGGGGGGCTAACAACGAGCAGTACTTC

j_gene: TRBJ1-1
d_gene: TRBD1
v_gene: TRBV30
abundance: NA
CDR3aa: CAWSRRGQGLNTEAFF
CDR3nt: TGTGCCTGGAGTAGAAGGGGACAGGGGCTGAACACTGAAGCTTTCTTT

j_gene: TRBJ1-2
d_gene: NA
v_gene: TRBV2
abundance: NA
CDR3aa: CASREYFGTQNYGYTF
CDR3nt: TGTGCCAGCAGAGAATACTTTGGGACACAAAACTATGGCTACACCTTC

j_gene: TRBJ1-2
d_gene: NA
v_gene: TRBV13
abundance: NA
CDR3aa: CASRGGGRRPANYGYTF
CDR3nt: TGTGCCAGCAGGGGGGGAGGGAGGCGGCCAGCTAACTATGGCTACACCTTC

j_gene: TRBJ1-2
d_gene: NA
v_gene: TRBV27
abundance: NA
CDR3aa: CASSFRQDGYTF
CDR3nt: TGTGCCAGCAGTTTTCGGCAGGATGGCTACACCTTC

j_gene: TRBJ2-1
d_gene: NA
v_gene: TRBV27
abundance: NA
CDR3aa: CASSPDTRNEQFF
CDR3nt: TGTGCCAGCAGTCCGGACACTCGGAATGAGCAGTTCTTC

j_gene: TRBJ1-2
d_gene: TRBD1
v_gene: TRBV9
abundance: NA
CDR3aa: CASSRRQGENYGYTF
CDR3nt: TGTGCCAGCAGCAGGCGACAGGGGGAGAACTATGGCTACACCTTC

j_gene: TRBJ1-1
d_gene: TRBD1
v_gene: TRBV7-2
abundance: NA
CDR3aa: CASSSRRTGMNTEAFF
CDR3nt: TGTGCCAGCAGCTCTAGGAGGACAGGGATGAACACTGAAGCTTTCTTT

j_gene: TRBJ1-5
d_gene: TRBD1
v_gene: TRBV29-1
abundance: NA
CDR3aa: CSVLEGTGQPQHF
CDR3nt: TGCAGCGTTTTGGAGGGGACAGGTCAGCCCCAGCATTTT

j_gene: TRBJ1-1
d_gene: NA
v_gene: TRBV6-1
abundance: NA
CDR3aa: CASSGARDIEAFF
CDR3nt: TGTGCCAGCAGTGGAGCCAGGGACATTGAAGCTTTCTTT

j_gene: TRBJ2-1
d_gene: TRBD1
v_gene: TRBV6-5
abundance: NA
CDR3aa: CASSSTGTVLYEQFF
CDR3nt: TGTGCCAGCAGTTCTACCGGGACAGTACTTTATGAGCAGTTCTTC

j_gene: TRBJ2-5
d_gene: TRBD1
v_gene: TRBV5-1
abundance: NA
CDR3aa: CASSLTGAETQYF
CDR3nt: TGCGCCAGCAGCCTGACAGGGGCCGAGACCCAGTACTTC

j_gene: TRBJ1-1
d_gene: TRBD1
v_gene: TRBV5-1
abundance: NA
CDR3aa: CASSGQPNTEAFF
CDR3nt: TGCGCCAGCTCGGGACAGCCGAACACTGAAGCTTTCTTT

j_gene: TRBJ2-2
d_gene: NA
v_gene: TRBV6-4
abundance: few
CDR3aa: CASSRRGGGSTNTGELFF
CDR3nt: TGTGCCAGCAGTAGAAGGGGCGGGGGCTCTACGAACACCGGGGAGCTGTTTTTT

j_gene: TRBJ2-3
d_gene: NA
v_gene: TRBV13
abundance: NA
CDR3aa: CASSGQGTDTQYF
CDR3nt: TGTGCCAGCAGCGGGCAGGGCACAGATACGCAGTATTTT

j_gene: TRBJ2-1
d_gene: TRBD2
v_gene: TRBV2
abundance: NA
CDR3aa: CASRPTSGSPQGHYNEQFF
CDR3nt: TGTGCCAGCAGGCCGACTAGCGGGAGCCCGCAAGGTCATTACAATGAGCAGTTCTTC

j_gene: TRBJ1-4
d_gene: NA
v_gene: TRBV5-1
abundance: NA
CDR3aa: CASSPGMLNEKLFF
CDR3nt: TGCGCCAGCAGCCCCGGGATGCTTAATGAAAAACTGTTTTTT

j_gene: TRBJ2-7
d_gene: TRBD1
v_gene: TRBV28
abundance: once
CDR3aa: CASSLWIQGVAYEQYF
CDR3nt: TGTGCCAGCAGTTTATGGATACAGGGGGTAGCCTACGAGCAGTACTTC

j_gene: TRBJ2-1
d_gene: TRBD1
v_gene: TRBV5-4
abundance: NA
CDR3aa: CASSRGTGGLNEQFF
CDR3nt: TGTGCCAGCAGCCGCGGGACAGGGGGGCTTAATGAGCAGTTCTTC

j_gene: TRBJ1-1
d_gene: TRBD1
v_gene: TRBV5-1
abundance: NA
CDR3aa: CASSPDRARNTEAFF
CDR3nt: TGCGCCAGCAGCCCGGACAGGGCGAGGAACACTGAAGCTTTCTTT

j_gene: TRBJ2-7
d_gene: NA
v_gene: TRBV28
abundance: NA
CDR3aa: CASSFVLQALTYEQYF
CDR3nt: TGTGCCAGCAGTTTTGTTCTCCAGGCGCTCACCTACGAGCAGTACTTC

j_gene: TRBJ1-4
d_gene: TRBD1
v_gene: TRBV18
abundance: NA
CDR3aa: CASSPIYSGTGGIEKLFF
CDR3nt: TGTGCCAGCTCACCGATTTACAGCGGGACAGGGGGGATTGAAAAACTGTTTTTT

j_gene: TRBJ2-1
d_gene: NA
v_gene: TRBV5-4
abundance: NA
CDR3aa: CASSLATFNNEQFF
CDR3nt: TGTGCCAGCAGCTTGGCTACCTTTAACAATGAGCAGTTCTTC

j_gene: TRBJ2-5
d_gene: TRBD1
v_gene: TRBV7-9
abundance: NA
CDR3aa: CASSLLGQSQETQYF
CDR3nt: TGTGCCAGCAGCTTATTGGGACAGAGCCAAGAGACCCAGTACTTC

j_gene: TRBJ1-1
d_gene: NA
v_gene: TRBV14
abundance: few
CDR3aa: CASSRSTGNTEAFF
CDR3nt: TGTGCCAGCAGCCGGTCGACGGGGAACACTGAAGCTTTCTTT

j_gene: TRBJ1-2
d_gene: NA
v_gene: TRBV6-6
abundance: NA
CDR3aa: CASSPGSNYGYTF
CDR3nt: TGTGCCAGCAGTCCGGGATCTAACTATGGCTACACCTTC

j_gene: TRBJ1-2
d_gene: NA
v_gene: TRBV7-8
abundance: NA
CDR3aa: CASSPGQVYGYTF
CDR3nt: TGTGCCAGCAGCCCAGGGCAGGTCTATGGCTACACCTTC

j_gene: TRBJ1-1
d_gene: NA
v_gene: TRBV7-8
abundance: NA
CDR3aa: CASTPLRGGQTEAFF
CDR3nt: TGTGCCAGCACCCCACTCAGAGGGGGACAAACTGAAGCTTTCTTT